This TCR beta chain is drawn from a study of tissue T cells after allogeneic stem cell transplantation (dated by TCRdb to 2021 to 2024). Notes on the research overall: The study profiled TCR beta repertoires in many tissues obtained from research autopsies of patients with and without GVHD, and also in mouse models of GVHD. The human arm was a prospective observational study without blinding or randomization.

Comments on this clone: Its antigen remains undetermined. This receptor came from a mouse, so its gene names and germline sequences are mouse ones too. The read stops 1 residue short of the end of the CDR3; the missing end is completed from the germline J gene.

From the cysteine through the phenylalanine, the CDR3 covers 13 amino acids. The DNA has 36 bases, all within the CDR3, and is read from base 1. Beyond this particular receptor, the publication reports: Within patients, how anatomically similar tissues were was a major factor shaping TCR repertoire composition, regardless of disease or transplant status. Which tissue TCRs were alloreactive or antigen-specific was not determined in the study, and some of the clones might have been host cells that persisted. Few T cell clones were found to be shared across patients, but shared repertoire signatures across patients were revealed in a tissue-specific fashion by motif-based clustering. A small and clinically heterogeneous patient cohort was studied, and sampling depth was acknowledged as a limitation. In both patients and mice, T cells from blood and spleen covered only a limited part of the TCR repertoire found in tissues.

Libraries were constructed by the immunoSEQ multiplex PCR assay. TCRbeta CDR3 sequencing was performed at survey depth by Adaptive Biotechnologies, and CDR3 sequences, V/J genes, productive frequency and template counts were reported. Amplification of TCR beta CDR3 regions was performed from genomic DNA rather than from RNA. Concerning the study's data processing: Jensen-Shannon divergence served to quantify pairwise repertoire overlap between tissues, with 0 meaning identical and 1 meaning complete divergence. Tissues were clustered by single-linkage agglomerative hierarchical clustering of pairwise JSD values, and the clustering results were displayed as dendrograms. All patient samples were analyzed with GLIPH2 using simulation_depth 1000, kmer_min_depth 3 and cdr3_length_cutoff 8, and only groups containing more than two unique CDR3s were kept. In a standardized tissue-overlap score, Jaccard GLIPH-group overlap across patients was extrapolated to a standard repertoire size of 1000 clones. To look at how diversity was associated with clinical or experimental variables, linear mixed-effect models were used, with tissue treated as a fixed effect and individual treated as a random effect. Drawn from immuneACCESS, this table holds only the in-frame rearrangements with V and J called that TCRdb kept. Clones are partly lost; checked studies trace under half to an unresolved V gene and leave the rest unexplained. V, J and clone size are taken as reported in that table, and D and trimming were inferred from the DNA itself. The sample includes approximately 9,000 clones, with around 45% observed a single time. In total, the top ten clones hold about 7% of the sample.

Per the publication, the time point label means: mouse harvest day 7 after allogeneic transplant. Mouse grafts combined 10^7 T-cell-depleted bone marrow cells with 10^6 splenic CD5+ T cells, given via tail vein injection. Mouse GVHD was modeled in a major MHC-mismatch B6 (H2b) into BALB/c (H2d) model, with tissues profiled at day 7 or 14. On day 7 or 14 post-transplant, mouse tissues and retro-orbital blood were harvested with separate sterile tools for each animal, and livers were flushed before harvest. Before genomic DNA isolation with the DNeasy Blood & Tissue Kit, mouse tissues were minced with razor blades in buffered saline.

Sequenced: gut tissue. The chain joins TRBV21 to TRBJ2-5, with 7 junctional bases fitting TRBD2. TRBV21 is recorded as an ORF, its role being uncertain. The TCR originated in a female BALB/c mouse given C57BL/6 T cells with graft-versus-host disease after an allogeneic hematopoietic cell transplant. The CDR3 protein is CEGLGVNQDTQYF. Incomplete CDR3 DNA: TGTGAGGGCCTGGGGGTTAACCAAGACACCCAGTAC.